This TCR beta chain derives from a study of blood T cells in healthy people across ages. Study information: The template switching approach captured approximately one barcoded beta molecule for every two T cells.

The germline V gene has CDR1 GTSNPN and CDR2 SVGIG (reference sequence). The V and J ends lost 5 bases and 3 bases, in that order; junction bases with no gene match: 5. CDR3 size: 15 residues. In the case of this clonotype: The antigen is undetermined.

For the second PCR, which ran for 7 to 11 cycles, a sample-barcoded 5' primer and a J-beta primer mix were used. The template-switch adaptor, which had 12 random nucleotides, put a tag on each cDNA molecule. TCRdb reanalysed the 5' RACE reads using MiXCR and keeps one entry per CDR3 protein. The sample contains around 800,000 distinct CDR3 sequences, around 62% of which appear only once. General study findings and limits: Diversity was higher, and naive CD4+ cells more numerous, in long-lived donors than in aged donors.

Sequenced input: blood. The clonotype comes from a man aged 30 to 39 in good health. The chain is built from TRBV30 and TRBJ2-1, with TRBD2 matching 12 bases. The CDR3 here is CAWATSGGIYNEQFF. In nucleotides, the CDR3 is TGTGCCTGGGCGACTAGCGGGGGAATCTACAATGAGCAGTTCTTC.